This T cell receptor beta chain was profiled in a study of tissue T cells after allogeneic stem cell transplantation. Broader study findings: Blood and spleen captured only part of the tissue TCR repertoire. Motif-based clustering found tissue-specific repertoire signatures shared across patients, though few clones were shared.

As regards this clone: What it binds is unknown. Gene and germline names: mouse.

Some clones are missing from TCRdb's copy, which holds only in-frame ones; the method was immunoSEQ multiplex PCR. The sample lists about 22,000 clones, 72% seen once, with over 0.6% in the top ten. Source material: spleen. The clonotype originates from a female BALB/c mouse in good health. The mouse strain carries the MHC haplotype H2-d.

Partial CDR3 DNA: TGTGCCAGCAGTGATGCACAGACATCAGAAGTCTTC. Its translation is CASSDAQTSEVF. Given in full, the CDR3 is CASSDAQTSEVFF. The chain has TRBV13-1 and TRBJ1-1; D uncertain. The read stops 1 residue short of the end of the CDR3; the missing end is completed from the germline J gene. V gave up 0 bases and J gave up 6 bases, with 9 bases separating them. Germline V lookup: CDR1 NSHNY, CDR2 SYGAGN. The CDR3 covers 13 residues.